The TCR beta chain under discussion was sequenced for a study of cytomegalovirus exposure and HLA in healthy donors. Study-wide context: Genotyping of more than 300 donors showed that 80% to 90% belonged to the Caucasian-associated ancestry cluster.

This clone was counted between two and nine times. The antigen is not known. General study results and limits: It was reported that the classifier diagnosed cytomegalovirus status with high specificity and sensitivity in both the original and validation cohorts. In vitro data verified a few CMV-associated chains as specific for CMV antigens. Common viral pathogens (according to a later analysis) appeared linked to several of the most significant clusters.

The CDR3 consists of 16 residues. Germline CDR1 reads LNHDA; CDR2 reads SQIVND (reference sequence). V lost 5 bases and J 4 bases, leaving 20 bases between the germline ends. The primer mix had 60 Vbeta and 13 Jbeta primers. Assay: immunoSEQ multiplex PCR; the TCRdb copy retains only in-frame clones and omits some. The repertoire has 90,000 to 140,000 clones, 10% to 15% of them found once; the top ten carry around 16%. The chain carries TRBV19 and TRBJ1-1, with a tentative D call TRBD1 (6 bases). Sequenced material: PBMCs. This TCR came from a man aged 35-49 years in good health and CMV-seropositive. The CDR3: CASSPHRVEGLTEAFF. CDR3 nucleotide sequence: TGTGCCAGTAGTCCTCACAGGGTCGAGGGTCTCACTGAAGCTTTCTTT.